Detailed here is one T cell receptor beta chain. This clone has just one count. There is no known antigen for this receptor. Qualities for individual bases were not recorded, and no much larger clone is one base off. The trial excluded patients who had a history of autoimmune disease or who were on systemic immunosuppression. In every dose cohort, peripheral blood was drawn for TCR sequencing at baseline, cycle 4 day 1, and cycle 7 day 1. The samples were drawn from a first-in-human, open-label, multicenter phase I dose-escalation trial of ivuxolimab. The trial enrolled adults with locally advanced or metastatic head and neck squamous cell, hepatocellular, melanoma or renal cell carcinoma. Before TCR sequencing, CD4+ and CD8+ T cells were separately sorted from peripheral blood. The data are from a study of OX40 agonist ivuxolimab in advanced cancers. Study-level background: Ivuxolimab was a fully human IgG2 agonistic monoclonal antibody targeting the costimulatory receptor OX40 (CD134). Intravenous ivuxolimab was administered to patients every 2 weeks at six dose levels: 0.01, 0.1, 0.3, 1.5, 3 and 10 mg/kg. Of the roughly 52 dose-escalation patients, hepatocellular carcinoma was present in around 19, melanoma in roughly 15, renal cell carcinoma in 9 and head and neck cancer in 9. The dose-escalation cohort was almost 85% male with a mean age of about 54 years, ranging from roughly 20 to 80. Patients were allowed to have had prior anti-PD-1, anti-PD-L1 or anti-CTLA-4 therapy, and around 40% of the dose-escalation patients had previously received checkpoint inhibitors. Partial responses occurred in three dose-escalation patients: two with cutaneous melanoma and one with hepatocellular carcinoma. The point of sequencing TCRbeta in the periphery was to test whether ivuxolimab changed TCR sequence diversity and drove clonal T-cell expansion. The paper describes the monotherapy dose-escalation part (N ≈ 51 patients) of the phase I trial of ivuxolimab.

Study-level results and caveats: Which antigens the clonally expanded peripheral T cells were specific for was not determined. After ivuxolimab, more expanded clones were found on average in CD8+ T cells than in CD4+ T cells. Low levels of normalized T-cell clonal expansion were also seen in some patients who did not respond. At doses of 0.1 to 3.0 mg/kg, clonal expansion of both CD4+ and CD8+ blood T cells was observed from baseline to week 6. In partial responders in the 0.1-3.0 mg/kg groups, normalized peripheral clonal expansion was found to be among the lowest, especially among CD8+ T cells.

Genomic DNA was isolated from the sorted cells so that the TCRbeta CDR3 region could be sequenced. The immunoSEQ Assay was used for sequencing of TCRbeta CDR3 regions. The source is immuneACCESS, and TCRdb retained only in-frame sequences with V and J called. Part of the clones is not carried over; for the studies checked, unresolved V genes explain less than half of this, and the remainder is unexplained. This sample comprises around 70,000 clones, 85% to 95% of them detected only once. The ten largest clones add up to 5% to 7% of the sample. CDR1 and CDR2, per the germline V gene, are SNHLY and FYNNEI. Trimming takes 6 bases off V and 4 bases off J; junction bases not matched to a gene: 2. From its cysteine to its phenylalanine, the CDR3 spans 14 amino acids. The read is trimmed to its CDR3 DNA, 42 bases read in frame from base 1.

The origin of this receptor is an adult with an advanced solid tumor such as melanoma, head and neck, liver or kidney cancer. Here the sequenced sample was CD4+ or CD8+ T cells sorted from blood, taken in a trial of the OX40 agonist ivuxolimab. Rearrangement joined TRBV2 to TRBJ2-2, with 10 junctional bases fitting TRBD2. The nucleotide sequence reads as follows: TGTGCCAGCAGACTAGCGGGGTCCACCGGGGAGCTGTTTTTT. Its translation reads: CASRLAGSTGELFF. The CDR3, completed at both ends by the reference TRBV2 and TRBJ2-2 genes, gives the full variable domain EPEVTQTPSHQVTQMGQEVILRCVPISNHLYFYWYRQILGQKVEFLVSFYNNEISEKSEIFDDQFSVERPDGSNFTLKIRSTKLEDSAMYFCASRLAGSTGELFFGEGSRLTVL.